This T cell receptor beta chain derives from a study of blood T cell repertoires in COVID-19. Study-wide context: Samples of COVID-19 (acute and convalescent) were obtained from the United States, Italy and Spain.

The table came from immunoSEQ multiplex PCR; TCRdb's copy has only in-frame clones and leaves some out. The table includes under 300,000 clones, around nine tenths detected once. V was cut by 0 bases and J by 5 bases, with 8 bases left in between. This CDR3 comprises 14 residues. Germline CDR1 is MNHEY and CDR2 is SVGAGI. This clone showed up just a few times. Sequenced: PBMCs or T cells enriched from blood (not recorded which). The receptor was isolated from a woman in her sixties who had recovered from COVID-19. The gene calls are TRBV6-5 and TRBJ1-5, with a tentative D call TRBD1 (6 bases). The CDR3 DNA follows: TGTGCCAGCAGTTACTCCCAGGGGTATCAGCCCCAGCATTTT. Its translation is CASSYSQGYQPQHF.